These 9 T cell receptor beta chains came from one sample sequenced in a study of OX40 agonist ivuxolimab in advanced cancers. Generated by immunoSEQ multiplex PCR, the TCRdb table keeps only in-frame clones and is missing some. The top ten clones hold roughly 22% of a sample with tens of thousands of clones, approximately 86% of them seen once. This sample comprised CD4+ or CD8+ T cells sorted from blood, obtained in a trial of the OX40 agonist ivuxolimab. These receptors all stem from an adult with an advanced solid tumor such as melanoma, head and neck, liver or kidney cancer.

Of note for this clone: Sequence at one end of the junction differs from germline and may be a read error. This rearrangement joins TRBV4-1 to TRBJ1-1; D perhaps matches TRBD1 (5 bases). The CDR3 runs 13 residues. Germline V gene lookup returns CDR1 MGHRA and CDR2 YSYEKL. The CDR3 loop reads CASSQKLTGRSLF. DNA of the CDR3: TGCGCCAGCAGCCAGAAACTTACAGGACGGAGTTTGTTT.

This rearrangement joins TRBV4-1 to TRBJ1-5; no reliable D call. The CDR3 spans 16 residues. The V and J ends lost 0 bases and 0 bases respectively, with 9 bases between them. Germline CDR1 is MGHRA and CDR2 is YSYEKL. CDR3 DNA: TGCGCCAGCAGCCAAGATCCGAGCTATAGCAATCAGCCCCAGCATTTT. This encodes CASSQDPSYSNQPQHF.

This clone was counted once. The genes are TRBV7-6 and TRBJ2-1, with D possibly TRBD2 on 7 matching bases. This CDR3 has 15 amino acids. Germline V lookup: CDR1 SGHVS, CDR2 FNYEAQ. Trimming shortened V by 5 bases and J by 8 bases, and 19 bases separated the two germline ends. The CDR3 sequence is CASSKGGYLGDEQFF. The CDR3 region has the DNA TGTGCCAGCAGCAAGGGGGGGTACCTGGGGGATGAGCAGTTCTTC.

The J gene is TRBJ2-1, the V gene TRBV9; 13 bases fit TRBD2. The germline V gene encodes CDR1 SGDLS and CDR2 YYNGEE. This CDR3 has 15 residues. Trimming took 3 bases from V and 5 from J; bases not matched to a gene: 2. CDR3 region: CASSGGLAGNNEQFF. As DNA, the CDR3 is TGTGCCAGCAGCGGGGGACTAGCGGGGAACAATGAGCAGTTCTTC.

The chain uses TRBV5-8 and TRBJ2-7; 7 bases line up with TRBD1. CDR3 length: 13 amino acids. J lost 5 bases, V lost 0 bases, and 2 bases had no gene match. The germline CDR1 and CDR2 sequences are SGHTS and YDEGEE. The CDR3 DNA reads TGTGCCAGCAGCTTGGGACAGGGCCACGAGCAGTACTTC. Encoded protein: CASSLGQGHEQYF. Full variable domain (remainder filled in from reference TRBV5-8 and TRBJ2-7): EAGVTQSPTHLIKTRGQQATLRCSPISGHTSVYWYQQALGLGLQFLLWYDEGEERNRGNFPPRFSGRQFPNYSSELNVNALELEDSALYLCASSLGQGHEQYFGPGTRLTVT.

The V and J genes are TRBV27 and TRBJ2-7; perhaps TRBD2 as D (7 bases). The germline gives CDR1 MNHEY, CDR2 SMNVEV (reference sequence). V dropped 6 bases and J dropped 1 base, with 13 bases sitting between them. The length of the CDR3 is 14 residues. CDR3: CASSHGGPSYEQYV. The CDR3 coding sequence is TGTGCCAGCAGCCACGGGGGGCCATCCTACGAGCAGTACGTC.

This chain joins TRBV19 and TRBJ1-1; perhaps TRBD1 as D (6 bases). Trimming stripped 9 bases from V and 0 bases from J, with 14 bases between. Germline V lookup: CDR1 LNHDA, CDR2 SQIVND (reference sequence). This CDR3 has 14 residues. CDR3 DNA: TGTGCCAGCAGCCCGGGGGCCATGAACACTGAAGCTTTCTTT. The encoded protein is CASSPGAMNTEAFF.

CDR3 loop: CASSPELLAGTGELFF. In DNA form, the CDR3 reads TGTGCCAGCAGCCCCGAACTCCTAGCGGGTACCGGGGAGCTGTTTTTT. The genes are TRBV7-3 and TRBJ2-2; the match to TRBD2 covers 8 bases. Germline lookup yields CDR1 SGHTA and CDR2 FQGTGA. The CDR3 is made up of 16 amino acids. Trimming removed 5 bases from V and 5 bases from J; junction bases left unmatched: 10.

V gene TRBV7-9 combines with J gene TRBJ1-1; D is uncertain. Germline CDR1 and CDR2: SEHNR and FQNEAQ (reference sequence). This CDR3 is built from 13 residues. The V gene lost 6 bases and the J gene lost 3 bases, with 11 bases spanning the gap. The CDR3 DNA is TGTGCCAGCAGTCTAACGGGCTACACTGAAGCTTTCTTT. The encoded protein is CASSLTGYTEAFF.